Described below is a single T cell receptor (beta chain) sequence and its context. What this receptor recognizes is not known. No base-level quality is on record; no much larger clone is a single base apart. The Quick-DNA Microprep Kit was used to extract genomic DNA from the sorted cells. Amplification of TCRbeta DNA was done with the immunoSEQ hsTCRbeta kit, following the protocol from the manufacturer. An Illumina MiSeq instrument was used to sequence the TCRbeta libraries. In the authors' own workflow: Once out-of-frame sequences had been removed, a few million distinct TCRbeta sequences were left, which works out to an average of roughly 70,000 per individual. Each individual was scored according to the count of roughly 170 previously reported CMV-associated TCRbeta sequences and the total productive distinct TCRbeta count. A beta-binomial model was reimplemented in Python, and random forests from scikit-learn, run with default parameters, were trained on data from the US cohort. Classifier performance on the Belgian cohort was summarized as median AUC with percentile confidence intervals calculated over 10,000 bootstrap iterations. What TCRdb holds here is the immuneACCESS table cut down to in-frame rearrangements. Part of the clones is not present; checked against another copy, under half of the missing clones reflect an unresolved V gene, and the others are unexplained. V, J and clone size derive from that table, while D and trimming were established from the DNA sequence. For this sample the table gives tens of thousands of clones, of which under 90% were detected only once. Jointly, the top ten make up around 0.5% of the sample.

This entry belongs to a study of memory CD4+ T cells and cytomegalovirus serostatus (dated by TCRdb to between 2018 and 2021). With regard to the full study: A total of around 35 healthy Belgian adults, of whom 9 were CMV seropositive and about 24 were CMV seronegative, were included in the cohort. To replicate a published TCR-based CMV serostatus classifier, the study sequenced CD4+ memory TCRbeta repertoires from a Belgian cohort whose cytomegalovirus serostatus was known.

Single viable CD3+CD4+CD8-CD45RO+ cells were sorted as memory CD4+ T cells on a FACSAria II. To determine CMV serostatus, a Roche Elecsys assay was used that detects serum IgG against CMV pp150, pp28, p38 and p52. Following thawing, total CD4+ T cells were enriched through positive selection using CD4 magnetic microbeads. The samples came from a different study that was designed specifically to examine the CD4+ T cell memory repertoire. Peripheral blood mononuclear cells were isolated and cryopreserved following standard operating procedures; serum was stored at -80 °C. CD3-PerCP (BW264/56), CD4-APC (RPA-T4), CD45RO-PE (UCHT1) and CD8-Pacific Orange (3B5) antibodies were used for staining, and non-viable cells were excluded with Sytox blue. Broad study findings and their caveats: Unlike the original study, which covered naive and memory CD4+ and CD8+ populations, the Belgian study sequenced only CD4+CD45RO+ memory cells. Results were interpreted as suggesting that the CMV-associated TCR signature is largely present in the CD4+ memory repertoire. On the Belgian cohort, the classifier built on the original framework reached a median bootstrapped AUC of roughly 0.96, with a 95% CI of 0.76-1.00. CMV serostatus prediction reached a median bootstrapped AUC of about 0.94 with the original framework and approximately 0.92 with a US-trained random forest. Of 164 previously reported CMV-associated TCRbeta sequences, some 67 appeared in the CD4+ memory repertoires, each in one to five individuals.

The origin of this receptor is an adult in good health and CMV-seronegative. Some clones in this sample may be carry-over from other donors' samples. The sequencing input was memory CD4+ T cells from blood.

The nucleotides read TGTGCCAGCAGCACCCCGCCCGGGGTAGCTTTCTTT. It codes for CASSTPPGVAFF. This sequence uses TRBV9 and TRBJ1-1; a confident D gene designation cannot be given. Looking up the germline V gene yields CDR1 SGDLS and CDR2 YYNGEE. The CDR3 sequence holds 12 residues, the cysteine and phenylalanine included. The read is trimmed to its CDR3 DNA, 36 bases read in frame from base 1. V loses 4 bases, J loses 10 bases, and the germline ends lie 14 bases apart.